This T cell receptor beta chain came from a study of CD8 T cells in ankylosing spondylitis (dated by TCRdb to 2016 to 2017). Study-level background: T cell receptor beta repertoires were profiled in healthy donors and ankylosing spondylitis patients so that disease-linked TCR variants could be found. In total, the full study cohort was made up of some 110 healthy donors and about two dozen ankylosing spondylitis patients. Peripheral blood was sampled, and synovial fluid was also collected from ankylosing spondylitis patients.

Sequenced using an Illumina HiSeq 2500. Quantitative 5'-RACE with molecular barcodes was the method used to prepare the TCR beta libraries. The paper's processing steps were these. Disease-linked TCR variants were identified with a new computational method built on a probabilistic model of VDJ rearrangement. TCRdb handled the public reads itself, with Q25 trimming in fastp and clone calling in MiXCR, and kept productive beta chains. Identical CDR3 protein sequences are pooled into one entry, listed with their most common genes and DNA. These V and J calls rely on TCRdb rather than the paper's analysis. In all, the sample holds fewer than 650,000 distinct CDR3 sequences, and about an eighth of those were seen once. The ten largest clones represent approximately 7% of the sample. General findings and caveats noted by the study authors: A TCR beta motif of fewer than 10 highly homologous amino acid variants appeared characteristic of blood from ankylosing spondylitis patients. The disease-linked clones showed a CD8+ phenotype and occurred at relatively low frequencies in peripheral blood. Some of the motif variants had been reported before in the synovial fluid and blood of reactive arthritis patients, a finding that suggests common disease-initiation mechanisms. The disease-linked clones were reported as significantly enriched in matched synovial fluid samples from ankylosing spondylitis patients.

Reading the germline V gene gives CDR1 SGHTA and CDR2 FQGNSA. After removal of 5 bases from V and 0 bases from J, the junction retains 10 bases not matched to a gene. The CDR3 sequence holds 17 residues, the cysteine and phenylalanine included. Only the CDR3 portion is preserved as DNA: 51 bases, with reading frame beginning at the first base. A word on this clonotype: What this receptor recognizes is not known. No qualities accompany the bases; no much larger clone lies one base away.

Sequencing was carried out using blood, either unsorted or a sorted T cell fraction (not recorded which). This TCR came from a male donor with ankylosing spondylitis. The chain was built from TRBV7-2 and TRBJ2-1; TRBD2 lines up with 7 middle nucleotides. DNA sequence: TGTGCCAGCAGCCGCAAATCGGCGGGAGCCTCCTACAATGAGCAGTTCTTC. It codes for CASSRKSAGASYNEQFF.